One and the same sample provided the 5 T cell receptor beta chains below, sequenced in a study of cytomegalovirus exposure and HLA in healthy donors (dated by TCRdb to 2015 to 2018). The library came from the immunoSEQ multiplex PCR assay. TCRdb took over this immuneACCESS table, retaining in-frame rearrangements with V and J assigned. Such tables are incomplete; in checked studies, under half of the missing clones stem from an unresolved V gene, and the remainder is unexplained. This sample is represented by 200,000 to 250,000 clones; around 90% of them were singletons. The top ten hold roughly 1% of the sample. The sample taken for sequencing was PBMCs. These receptors were taken from a woman aged 18-30 years in good health and CMV-seronegative.

The chain employs TRBV27 and TRBJ1-1, with a weak D call TRBD1 (5 bases). Germline lookup yields CDR1 MNHEY and CDR2 SMNVEV (reference sequence). V was pared by 3 bases and J by 3 bases, with 14 bases between. The CDR3 runs to 15 residues. The CDR3 sequence: CASSFRQGVDTEAFF. In DNA, the CDR3 is TGTGCCAGCAGTTTCAGGCAGGGTGTGGACACTGAAGCTTTCTTT.

V gene TRBV7-2 combines with J gene TRBJ1-1; maybe TRBD1 (5 bases). V lost 1 base, J lost 2 bases, and 11 bases lay in between. CDR3 length: 15 residues. CDR1 SGHTA and CDR2 FQGNSA come from the germline V gene. The CDR3 bases are TGTGCCAGCAGCTTAGACGGGGGTCGCAACACTGAAGCTTTCTTT. As protein: CASSLDGGRNTEAFF.

This clone came up a few times. The V and J genes are TRBV2 and TRBJ1-1; D gene uncertain. V dropped 0 bases and J dropped 3 bases, with 11 bases sitting between them. Germline CDR1 SNHLY, CDR2 FYNNEI. CDR3 length: 15 residues. The CDR3 region is CASSEALQQDTEAFF. The CDR3 coding sequence is TGTGCCAGCAGTGAAGCGCTTCAGCAGGACACTGAAGCTTTCTTT.

V gene TRBV28 combines with J gene TRBJ1-3; the D is unclear. V dropped 2 bases and J dropped 3 bases, with 17 bases sitting between them. Germline CDR1 and CDR2: MDHEN and SYDVKM. The CDR3 is 17 residues long. DNA for the CDR3: TGTGCCAGCAGTTTAACCCCGGGAAGAGGTAGTGGAAACACCATATATTTT. This translates into CASSLTPGRGSGNTIYF.

This rearrangement joins TRBV9 to TRBJ2-3, with a weak D call TRBD1 (6 bases). The germline CDR1 and CDR2 sequences are SGDLS and YYNGEE. The CDR3 has 15 amino acids. Trimming shortened V by 3 bases and J by 7 bases, and 18 bases separated the two germline ends. CDR3 amino acids: CASSGTRNRENTQYF. In DNA form, the CDR3 reads TGTGCCAGCAGCGGGACCCGTAACAGGGAAAATACGCAGTATTTT. Based on the CDR3 plus reference TRBV9 and TRBJ2-3, the full variable domain is DSGVTQTPKHLITATGQRVTLRCSPRSGDLSVYWYQQSLDQGLQFLIQYYNGEERAKGNILERFSAQQFPDLHSELNLSSLELGDSALYFCASSGTRNRENTQYFGPGTRLTVL.